This T cell receptor (beta chain) derives from a study of cytotoxic CD8 clonotypes in ibrutinib-treated CLL. General observations from the study: With treatment, public clonotypes, which were uncommon, either contracted or remained stable.

A remark on this clone: Its antigen remains unknown.

The CDR3 spans 15 residues. The germline V gene encodes CDR1 MNHNS and CDR2 SASEGT. Trimming took off 4 bases at V and 7 bases at J, with 19 bases between the two ends. The table came from immunoSEQ multiplex PCR; TCRdb's copy has only in-frame clones and leaves some out. The top ten hold over 20% of the sample, which has about 50,000 clones, around four fifths seen once. V is TRBV6-1 and J is TRBJ1-2, with D possibly matching TRBD1 (5 bases). This clonotype originated in a human donor with chronic lymphocytic leukemia. The source was PBMCs, collected after 24 months of ibrutinib treatment. Here the CDR3 reads CASSALTQGSGGYTF. In DNA form, the CDR3 reads TGTGCCAGCAGTGCTTTGACCCAGGGATCGGGTGGCTACACCTTC.